What follows are 10 T cell receptor beta chains derived from one specimen sequenced in a study of CD8+ T cells in alopecia areata. Extraction of RNA preceded its reverse transcription into cDNA, which served as the sequencing template. Sequencing used immunoSEQ multiplex PCR; TCRdb keeps in-frame clones, though not all of them. The table shows around 120,000 clones, with about half occurring only once. Treatment here: oral pan-JAK inhibitor, 5-10 mg twice daily. The material sequenced was CD4+ T cells sorted from blood, taken at week 4, from a patient treated with tofacitinib. Receptor source: a human donor with alopecia areata.

The CDR3 DNA is TGTGCCAGCATGGGGGGGACCCAAGAGACCCAGTACTTC. As protein: CASMGGTQETQYF. This chain uses TRBV2 with TRBJ2-5; 7 bases agree with TRBD2. Trimming took 7 bases from V and 1 from J; bases not matched to a gene: 3. CDR1 and CDR2 from the germline V gene are SNHLY and FYNNEI. The CDR3 totals 13 residues.

This clone was detected only once. This sequence joins TRBV30 and TRBJ1-2, with 11 bases matching TRBD1. CDR1 and CDR2 from the germline V gene are GTSNPN and SVGIG (reference sequence). The ends lost 8 bases at V and 7 bases at J; junction bases unmatched: 9. The CDR3 has 13 residues. CDR3 sequence (DNA): TGTGCCCGATCGGACAGGGGGCAAGGTGGCTACACCTTC. It is translated as CARSDRGQGGYTF.

The chain has TRBV11-2 and TRBJ2-1; the match to TRBD2 covers 14 bases. The CDR3 sequence is 16 residues long. Germline trimming cut 5 bases from V and 5 bases from J; bases unmatched to any gene: 5. Germline V gene lookup returns CDR1 SGHAT and CDR2 FQNNGV. DNA of the CDR3: TGTGCCAGCAGCCAAGGGACTAGCGGGGGCAACAATGAGCAGTTCTTC. Translation gives CASSQGTSGGNNEQFF.

The count of this clone is one. The chain links TRBV25-1 to TRBJ2-1; 10 nucleotides match TRBD2. CDR3 length: 15 amino acids. Germline V gene lookup returns CDR1 MGHDK and CDR2 SYGVNS. Germline trimming cut 5 bases from V and 5 bases from J; bases unmatched to any gene: 6. The CDR3 DNA reads as TGTGCCAGCAGTTCGCTAGCGGGGGTAGACAATGAGCAGTTCTTC. Protein: CASSSLAGVDNEQFF. The whole variable domain, remainder taken from reference TRBV25-1 and TRBJ2-1, is EADIYQTPRYLVIGTGKKITLECSQTMGHDKMYWYQQDPGMELHLIHYSYGVNSTEKGDLSSESTVSRIRTEHFPLTLESARPSHTSQYLCASSSLAGVDNEQFFGPGTRLTVL.

The rearrangement joins TRBV7-6 to TRBJ1-5; D unclear. V lost 5 bases, J lost 6 bases, and 11 bases lay in between. The CDR3 runs 13 residues. Germline-derived CDR1 and CDR2 are SGHVS and FNYEAQ. The CDR3 DNA follows: TGTGCCAGCAGCCCCGACCCCGGTCAGCCCCAGCATTTT. Its translation is CASSPDPGQPQHF.

CDR3 in amino acids: CAWSSGVYTF. For the CDR3, the DNA is TGTGCCTGGAGTTCCGGGGTCTACACCTTC. The chain combines TRBV30 with TRBJ1-2; D remains unclear. The V and J ends lost 2 bases and 10 bases respectively, with 8 bases between them. Per germline, CDR1 GTSNPN and CDR2 SVGIG (reference sequence). This CDR3 has 10 amino acids.

This clone was observed a handful of times. The chain joins TRBV5-1 to TRBJ2-3; TRBD1 aligns across 11 bases. CDR1 SGHRS and CDR2 YFSETQ come from the germline V gene. This CDR3 is 15 amino acids long. J gave up 5 bases and V 4 bases, and 6 bases lay outside the gene matches. The CDR3 reads CASSPGTGGRDTQYF. The CDR3 coding sequence is TGCGCCAGCAGCCCCGGGACAGGGGGGAGAGATACGCAGTATTTT.

This clone was counted a few times. V and J are TRBV9 and TRBJ1-2, with 7 bases aligning to TRBD1. V trimming: 0 bases; J trimming: 4 bases; junction bases outside the gene matches: 3. The germline V gene has CDR1 SGDLS and CDR2 YYNGEE. The length of the CDR3 is 14 residues. In nucleotides, the CDR3 is TGTGCCAGCAGCGTAGCATCAGGGGGCTATGGCTACACCTTC. Protein product: CASSVASGGYGYTF.

This clone was found a few times. The chain employs TRBV30 and TRBJ2-2, with TRBD2 identical over 14 bases. CDR3 length equals 16 residues. Trimming cost V 4 bases and J 6 bases; bases outside gene matches: 7. In germline, CDR1 is GTSNPN, CDR2 SVGIG (reference sequence). CDR3 protein: CAWKTSGRALAGELFF. CDR3 in DNA: TGTGCCTGGAAGACTAGCGGGAGGGCCTTGGCCGGGGAGCTGTTTTTT.

The V and J genes are TRBV30 and TRBJ1-1; 9 bases are shared with TRBD1. From germline, CDR1 is GTSNPN and CDR2 SVGIG (reference sequence). There are 15 residues in the CDR3. The V segment lost 5 bases and the J segment 1 base; nucleotides outside the gene matches: 8. For the CDR3, the DNA is TGTGCCTGGGACAGGGGGTTGCCGTCGAACACTGAAGCTTTCTTT. It encodes CAWDRGLPSNTEAFF.